This T cell receptor beta chain comes out of a study of T cell repertoires in cytomegalovirus infection. About the study: HLA-B-restricted CMV epitopes that are well studied were used alongside recently identified HLA-C-restricted ones. Through public TCR beta signatures, both CMV infection and matching HLA type were indicated. The study, taken as a whole, reports: HLA-C-restricted CMV clonotypes gave the most frequent clonotype in two of eight donors.

TCRdb itself ran the reads through MiXCR, one entry per CDR3 protein. The data hold approximately 770,000 distinct CDR3 sequences, with under 35% observed a single time. Comment on this clonotype: What it recognizes is unknown.

Trimming cost V 1 base and J 5 bases, with 19 bases left between them. This CDR3 has 17 amino acids. Germline V gene data show CDR1 as SGHRS and CDR2 as YFSETQ. The input for sequencing was cultured CD8+ T cells from PBMCs, taken from culture after CMV antigen stimulation. The receptor comes from a human donor in good health (CMV status not recorded). Some clones in this sample may be carry-over from other donors' samples. The chain uses TRBV5-1 and TRBJ2-1; the D gene is possibly TRBD1 (6 bases). Written as DNA, the CDR3 is TGCGCCAGCAGCTTGATATCAGGGGCCCCCCGTGACAATGAGCAGTTCTTC. Translated, it gives CASSLISGAPRDNEQFF.